A selection of T cell receptor beta chains follows, all from one sample in a study of identical twins. TCRdb redid the calling of the 5' RACE reads with MiXCR, one entry per CDR3 protein. The data hold 250,000 to 350,000 distinct CDR3 sequences, with about 8.1% observed a single time. The same sample was also used in a study of yellow fever vaccine responses in identical twins.

Sequencing was done on a sample of memory (CD45RO+) T cells sorted from blood. The receptors shown here come from a woman aged 18 to 35 in good health. Both conserved end residues are part of each CDR3. Fields, in order: J gene, V gene, clone size, D gene, CDR3 DNA, CDR3 protein. D genes are given only for firm matches. Clone size is shown for a subset of rows, as once, few, many or a class of expanded clone.

J: TRBJ1-5; V: TRBV19; size: -; D: -; DNA: TGTGCCAGTAGTATTGTGGTGGGCAATCAGCCCCAGCATTTT; CDR3: CASSIVVGNQPQHF
J: TRBJ2-3; V: TRBV20-1; size: many; D: -; DNA: TGCAGTGCTAGCTGGGACGGACACACAGATACGCAGTATTTT; CDR3: CSASWDGHTDTQYF
J: TRBJ1-2; V: TRBV7-9; size: few; D: -; DNA: TGTGCCAGCAGCCATCCTCAGGGTAGTGGCTACACCTTC; CDR3: CASSHPQGSGYTF
J: TRBJ1-3; V: TRBV12-3/TRBV12-4; size: -; D: -; DNA: TGTGCCAGCAGTTTAGCGGGGTTAGGAAACACCATATATTTT; CDR3: CASSLAGLGNTIYF
J: TRBJ2-7; V: TRBV28; size: few; D: TRBD1; DNA: TGTGCCAGCAGACCGCAGGGGGCAGGGATCTACGAGCAGTACTTC; CDR3: CASRPQGAGIYEQYF
J: TRBJ2-1; V: TRBV4-1; size: -; D: TRBD2; DNA: TGCGCCAGCAGCCAAGAAGGCGGGGGGGCCGACAATGAGCAGTTCTTC; CDR3: CASSQEGGGADNEQFF
J: TRBJ2-5; V: TRBV7-3; size: -; D: TRBD2; DNA: TGTGCCAGCAGCTTAAGCGGGAGCCGAGAGACCCAGTACTTC; CDR3: CASSLSGSRETQYF
J: TRBJ2-7; V: TRBV20-1; size: many; D: TRBD2; DNA: TGCAGTGCTAGTGGGGCTAGCGGGAACCCCTACGAGCAGTACTTC; CDR3: CSASGASGNPYEQYF
J: TRBJ2-2; V: TRBV28; size: few; D: -; DNA: TGTGCCAGCAGTTCCGATTCACTCGGGGAGCTGTTTTTT; CDR3: CASSSDSLGELFF
J: TRBJ2-7; V: TRBV20-1; size: few; D: -; DNA: TGCAGTGCCCCAGACTCGGCTTTCGGGGCAGAATCCTACGAGCAGTACTTC; CDR3: CSAPDSAFGAESYEQYF
J: TRBJ2-7; V: TRBV5-1; size: many; D: TRBD1; DNA: TGCGCCAGCAGCTTAACTCACAGGGGATACGACGAGCAGTACTTC; CDR3: CASSLTHRGYDEQYF
J: TRBJ1-2; V: TRBV18; size: few; D: -; DNA: TGTGCCAGCTCACCACCGACAAGTGGCTACACCTTC; CDR3: CASSPPTSGYTF
J: TRBJ1-1; V: TRBV5-6; size: many; D: -; DNA: TGTGCCAGCAGCTTGGGGGGGAAGACAGCGGAAGCTTTCTTT; CDR3: CASSLGGKTAEAFF
J: TRBJ2-7; V: TRBV7-2; size: -; D: TRBD2; DNA: TGTGCCAGCAGCTTATTAGCGGGCAGCTCTGAGCAGTACTTC; CDR3: CASSLLAGSSEQYF
J: TRBJ2-5; V: TRBV7-3; size: -; D: -; DNA: TGTGCCAGCAGCTTGGGTTCGCCTACGGAGACCCAGTACTTC; CDR3: CASSLGSPTETQYF
J: TRBJ2-7; V: TRBV7-6; size: few; D: -; DNA: TGTGCCAGCAGCGTGCAGGGGAGCTCCTACGAGCAGTACTTC; CDR3: CASSVQGSSYEQYF
J: TRBJ2-1; V: TRBV20-1; size: few; D: -; DNA: TGCAGTGGGGCCCGAAACTACAATGAGCAGTTCTTC; CDR3: CSGARNYNEQFF
J: TRBJ2-5; V: TRBV19; size: many; D: -; DNA: TGTGCCAGTAGTACACAGGTTCGAGAGACCCAGTACTTC; CDR3: CASSTQVRETQYF
J: TRBJ2-7; V: TRBV11-2; size: few; D: TRBD1; DNA: TGTGCCAGCAGCTTAGATCGGACAGGAGCCTACGAGCAGTACTTC; CDR3: CASSLDRTGAYEQYF
J: TRBJ2-7; V: TRBV12-3/TRBV12-4; size: -; D: TRBD2; DNA: TGTGCCAGCAGTTTATGGCCGGGACTAGCGGGAGGGCCGATGGAGCAGTACTTC; CDR3: CASSLWPGLAGGPMEQYF
J: TRBJ2-7; V: TRBV4-1; size: few; D: TRBD2; DNA: TGCGCCAGCAGCTTGGCCTGGGGGGGTTACGAGCAGTACTTC; CDR3: CASSLAWGGYEQYF
J: TRBJ1-5; V: TRBV3-1; size: once; D: -; DNA: TGTGCCAGCAGCCAAATCCATGGGTCGGCCCAGCATTTT; CDR3: CASSQIHGSAQHF
J: TRBJ2-2; V: TRBV3-1; size: once; D: -; DNA: TGTGCCACCACCAAAGCCCAACTAGGGGGGACTTCGACCGGGGAGCTGTTTTTT; CDR3: CATTKAQLGGTSTGELFF
J: TRBJ1-3; V: TRBV7-9; size: few; D: -; DNA: TGTGCCAGCAGCTTATCAAAGCTTGCGTCTGGAAACACCATATATTTT; CDR3: CASSLSKLASGNTIYF
J: TRBJ2-4; V: TRBV5-1; size: -; D: TRBD2; DNA: TGCGCCAGCAGCTTTATTAGCGGGGGTGACATTCAGTACTTC; CDR3: CASSFISGGDIQYF
J: TRBJ2-3; V: TRBV28; size: -; D: -; DNA: TGTGCCAGCAGTTCATATTCTTCCCGCGGGGATGGGACAGATACGCAGTATTTT; CDR3: CASSSYSSRGDGTDTQYF
J: TRBJ2-1; V: TRBV20-1; size: few; D: -; DNA: TGCAGTGCGAGGGACTCCACCACCCACAATGAGCAGTTCTTC; CDR3: CSARDSTTHNEQFF
J: TRBJ2-1; V: TRBV7-2; size: few; D: TRBD2; DNA: TGTGCCAGCAGCACCTGGACTAGCGGATGGAATGAGCAGTTCTTC; CDR3: CASSTWTSGWNEQFF
J: TRBJ2-1; V: TRBV18; size: many; D: -; DNA: TGTGCCAGCTCACCACGTAACAGGGAGGTGAGAAATGAGCAGTTCTTC; CDR3: CASSPRNREVRNEQFF
J: TRBJ2-1; V: TRBV5-5; size: -; D: -; DNA: TGTGCCAGCAGCTTGGATCACCCCCGGGGCGCGGAGAATGAGCAGTTCTTC; CDR3: CASSLDHPRGAENEQFF
J: TRBJ2-1; V: TRBV28; size: many; D: TRBD2; DNA: TGTGCCAGCAGGGACGGACTAGCGGGAAGCTCCTACAATGAGCAGTTCTTC; CDR3: CASRDGLAGSSYNEQFF
J: TRBJ1-6; V: TRBV3-1; size: -; D: TRBD1; DNA: TGTGCCAGCAGCCCGAGACAGGGACAGAATTCACCCCTCCACTTT; CDR3: CASSPRQGQNSPLHF
J: TRBJ1-1; V: TRBV5-1; size: -; D: -; DNA: TGCGCCAGCAGGGGGGAGCCGGTGAACACTGAAGCTTTCTTT; CDR3: CASRGEPVNTEAFF
J: TRBJ2-3; V: TRBV13; size: few; D: TRBD2; DNA: TGTGCCAGCAGAAATACCGGGACTAGCAAGTATACGCAGTATTTT; CDR3: CASRNTGTSKYTQYF
J: TRBJ1-4; V: TRBV18; size: many; D: -; DNA: TGTGCCAGCTCACCACCTCGGGCCCGAGGGGGAAAACTGTTTTTT; CDR3: CASSPPRARGGKLFF
J: TRBJ2-1; V: TRBV5-1; size: -; D: -; DNA: TGCGCCAGCAGCCTGAACAGGGTGGATGAGCAGTTCTTC; CDR3: CASSLNRVDEQFF
J: TRBJ1-1; V: TRBV2; size: -; D: TRBD1; DNA: TGTGCCAGCGCGGGACAGGGGGCAGGGGAAGCTTTCTTT; CDR3: CASAGQGAGEAFF
J: TRBJ1-2; V: TRBV20-1; size: -; D: -; DNA: TGCAGTGCCAGTGAGCCCCCTTACTATGGCTACACCTTC; CDR3: CSASEPPYYGYTF
J: TRBJ1-1; V: TRBV20-1; size: few; D: TRBD1; DNA: TGCAGTGCTAGGGGGGACAGGGTTACTGAAGCTTTCTTT; CDR3: CSARGDRVTEAFF
J: TRBJ2-1; V: TRBV9; size: few; D: TRBD2; DNA: TGTGCCAGCAGCGTGAGGGGGGGGACTAGCGGGATCAATCAGGAGCAGTTCTTC; CDR3: CASSVRGGTSGINQEQFF
J: TRBJ2-2; V: TRBV3-1; size: -; D: TRBD2; DNA: TGTGCCAGCAGCCGACTAGCTGACACCGGGGAGCTGTTTTTT; CDR3: CASSRLADTGELFF